The T cell receptor (beta chain) described here comes from a study of cytomegalovirus exposure and HLA in healthy donors (dated by TCRdb to 2016 to 2017). At the level of the whole study: A later analysis indicated that the 120 or so validation repertoires were generated on the platform also employed for the approximately 700 repertoires of the first cohort. The study aimed to test whether cataloging public T cell receptors could reveal signatures of past pathogen exposure. A separate validation cohort of about 110 different subjects was used in addition to the roughly 700-subject first cohort. To predict cytomegalovirus infection status, the study brought together high-throughput TCR immunosequencing, statistical association of individual TCRs with disease status, and machine learning.

What the work shows at the level of the full study, not this receptor alone: In the study, about 150 TCR beta chains were listed as associated with cytomegalovirus. It was suggested by the authors that the approach could potentially be generalized to other disease states and immunological phenotypes. The validation cohort had no HLA typing available for a later analysis, so co-occurrence within that cohort was assessed over all 130 or so repertoires. In vitro tests confirmed that a few of the cytomegalovirus-associated TCR beta chains recognize cytomegalovirus antigens. Of the cluster scores, 90% to 95% were above 0 in a later analysis, which found that TCRs clustered in the first cohort also tended to co-occur in the 120 or so validation repertoires. In both the original and validation cohorts, the classifier was reported to diagnose cytomegalovirus status with high specificity and sensitivity. Most TCR sequences were observed very rarely across donors, whereas some public TCRs were present in many individuals.

Preparation of the library involved the immunoSEQ multiplex PCR assay. Per the source publication's procedure: To diagnose cytomegalovirus status from the catalog of TCR beta chain sequences, a statistical classification framework was built. TCRdb's version of the immuneACCESS table is confined to in-frame rearrangements and falls short of the full clone set. An unresolved V gene accounts for under half of the shortfall where checked; the remainder is of unknown origin. V and J calls and clone size follow that table, whereas D and trimming were derived from the DNA. The sample contains 130,000 or so clones, about 90% of them found a single time. Approximately 3.5% of the sample rests with the top ten. To note about this clone: This receptor's antigen is unknown. Nothing much larger sits one base from this clone, and base qualities are not available.

The donors belonged to the validation cohort of roughly 120 subjects, which was separate from the roughly 670-subject first cohort. The germline V gene sets CDR1 to SGHDN and CDR2 to FVKESK. From its cysteine to its phenylalanine, the CDR3 spans 14 amino acids. This entry keeps only the CDR3 DNA: 42 bases, framed from base 1. V sheds 6 bases and J sheds 6 bases, leaving 14 bases between their ends. This sequence uses TRBV14 and TRBJ2-2; TRBD1 is perhaps the D gene, given 6 matching bases. The receptor was derived from a man aged 25-45 years in good health and CMV-seronegative. The source material was PBMCs. The CDR3: CASRKNQGPGELFF. The nucleotide sequence is given as TGTGCCAGCAGGAAAAACCAGGGGCCCGGGGAGCTGTTTTTT. The CDR3, completed at both ends by the reference TRBV14 and TRBJ2-2 genes, gives the full variable domain EAGVTQFPSHSVIEKGQTVTLRCDPISGHDNLYWYRRVMGKEIKFLLHFVKESKQDESGMPNNRFLAERTGGTYSTLKVQPAELEDSGVYFCASRKNQGPGELFFGEGSRLTVL.